This T cell receptor (beta chain) was retrieved from a study of cytomegalovirus exposure and HLA in healthy donors. About the research overall: A subsequent analysis reported that the 120 or so validation repertoires were produced on the same platform that had also been used for the roughly 710 first-cohort repertoires.

Assay used: immunoSEQ multiplex PCR; TCRdb lists only in-frame clones, some missing. This sample has more than 75,000 clones, with more than 85% found just once. Concerning this clone: Its target is not known.

The approximately 120-subject validation cohort, separate from the roughly 670-subject first cohort, included the donors. Notes on the study in general: The authors enumerated 150 to 200 TCR beta chains as linked to cytomegalovirus.

With V trimmed by 2 bases and J by 4 bases, 2 bases remained unmatched. The germline gives CDR1 MNHEY, CDR2 SVGAGI. This CDR3 region has 16 residues. Sequenced sample: PBMCs. The sequence derives from a man younger than 35 in good health and CMV-seronegative. The J gene is TRBJ2-3, the V gene TRBV6-5, with 14 bases that match TRBD2. CDR3 residues: CASSYGLAGGADTQYF. CDR3 in DNA: TGTGCCAGCAGTTACGGACTAGCGGGGGGAGCAGATACGCAGTATTTT.